These 15 T cell receptor beta chains originate from one sample sequenced in a study of CD8+CD57+ T cells in acquired aplastic anemia. Profiles of TCR beta VDJ and CDR3 were generated from a genomic DNA template. MiXCR, applied by TCRdb to the reads, yields one record per CDR3 protein. There are 200,000 to 250,000 distinct CDR3 sequences in the sample; almost 35% occur only once, and 0.9% to 1.2% lies in the top ten. The sequenced sample was sorted CD4+, CD8+, or CD8+CD57+ T cells (not recorded which) from PBMCs. Receptors were obtained from a human donor in good health, serving as a control.

A note on this clonotype: A much larger clone lies one base from this, so it may be a read error. The rearrangement uses TRBV25-1 and TRBJ2-7, with D perhaps matching TRBD2 (6 bases). CDR3 length: 22 residues. Germline CDR1 reads MGHDK; CDR2 reads SYGVNS. The CDR3 sequence: CANSDFRATQSSDGLSSYEQYF. The CDR3 bases are TGTGCCAACAGTGATTTCCGAGCAACTCAGTCTAGCGATGGACTTAGCTCCTACGAGCAGTACTTC.

This clonotype occurred many times. In DNA form, the CDR3 reads TGCGCCAGCAGCCAATGGGGAAGCTCCTACGAGCAGTACTTC. This encodes CASSQWGSSYEQYF. This rearrangement joins TRBV4-1 to TRBJ2-7; the D is unclear. Deletions cut 2 bases from V and 0 bases from J, with 8 bases between. CDR1 MGHRA and CDR2 YSYEKL come from the germline V gene. This CDR3 has 14 amino acids.

The table lists this clonotype with many counts. This chain links TRBV2 with TRBJ2-5; 7 bases match TRBD1. The CDR3 is 12 residues long. CDR1 is SNHLY and CDR2 is FYNNEI in the germline V gene. After removal of 10 bases from V and 5 bases from J, the junction contained 7 bases not matched to a gene. CDR3 nucleotides: TGTGCCACGGGACAGCCCAGGGAGACCCAGTACTTC. Amino acid sequence: CATGQPRETQYF.

The table lists this clonotype with many counts. The chain uses TRBV20-1 and TRBJ1-5; D not resolved. The germline V gene has CDR1 DFQATT and CDR2 SNEGSKA (reference sequence). The CDR3 totals 15 residues. V was cut by 6 bases and J by 0 bases, with 15 bases left in between. CDR3 sequence (DNA): TGCAGTGCCGGAGCGGGTGGGGATAGCAATCAGCCCCAGCATTTT. Its translation is CSAGAGGDSNQPQHF.

V gene TRBV24-1 combines with J gene TRBJ2-1, with D possibly TRBD1 on 5 matching bases. From germline, CDR1 is KGHDR and CDR2 SFDVKD. The CDR3 contains 16 residues. V was pared by 4 bases and J by 4 bases, with 16 bases between. CDR3 residues: CATSDPFRRGYNEQFF. DNA for the CDR3: TGTGCCACCAGTGACCCTTTTCGAAGGGGATACAATGAGCAGTTCTTC.

This clonotype was seen ten or more times. J is TRBJ2-7 and V is TRBV12-3 or TRBV12-4; a possible D gene is TRBD1 (6 bases). CDR3 length equals 15 residues. V lost 4 bases and J lost 0, with 13 bases in between. In DNA, the CDR3 is TGTGCCAGCAGTTCGTGGGGGACACCCTCCTACGAGCAGTACTTC. Translated, it gives CASSSWGTPSYEQYF.

This clonotype was found many times. The CDR3 here is CATSRDPRTDDNYGYTF. CDR3 sequence (DNA): TGTGCCACCAGCAGAGATCCTCGGACGGACGATAACTATGGCTACACCTTC. The J gene is TRBJ1-2, the V gene TRBV15; D uncertain. The V gene lost 0 bases and the J gene lost 1 base, with 15 bases spanning the gap. Germline V CDR1 and CDR2: LNHNV, YYDKDF (reference sequence). CDR3 length: 17 residues.

The CDR3 DNA reads as TGCGCCAGCAGCTTCACTAGCGGGAGATACGATGAGCAGTTCTTC. Encoded protein: CASSFTSGRYDEQFF. This chain connects TRBV5-1 to TRBJ2-1; 11 bases align to TRBD2. V trimming: 2 bases; J trimming: 8 bases; junction bases outside the gene matches: 6. The V gene's germline CDR1 is SGHRS and CDR2 YFSETQ. The CDR3 length is 15 residues.

This clonotype has a handful of counts. DNA of the CDR3: TGTGCCAGCAGTCACAGGGGAGAGTACGAGCAGTACTTC. Residues: CASSHRGEYEQYF. The J gene is TRBJ2-7, the V gene TRBV2; 7 nucleotides agree with TRBD1. The trim removed 5 bases at V and 4 bases at J, leaving 5 bases unmatched. The length of the CDR3 is 13 residues. Germline V CDR1 and CDR2: SNHLY, FYNNEI.

The V call is TRBV11-2, the J call TRBJ2-3, with 7 bases identical to TRBD2. CDR1 and CDR2 (germline): SGHAT, FQNNGV. CDR3 length: 17 residues. J was trimmed by 1 base and V by 4 bases; bases with no gene match: 11. CDR3 bases: TGTGCCAGCAGCTCCATACGGGGAGCGGGGCGCACAGATACGCAGTATTTT. Its protein product is CASSSIRGAGRTDTQYF.

This clonotype was counted ten times or more. The chain joins TRBV4-1 to TRBJ2-7; the D call may be TRBD1 or TRBD2 (5 bases each). The germline V gene encodes CDR1 MGHRA and CDR2 YSYEKL. Trimming took off 3 bases at V and 3 bases at J, with 21 bases between the two ends. This CDR3 is built from 17 residues. CDR3 protein: CASSHLFVRGRNYEQYF. For the CDR3, the DNA is TGCGCCAGCAGCCATCTGTTTGTCCGGGGACGTAACTACGAGCAGTACTTC.

To note about this clonotype: The junction does not match germline at one end; this may be a read error. CDR3 amino acids: CASSDPGRGVHNPPLHF. In DNA form, the CDR3 reads TGTGCCAGCAGTGACCCAGGGAGGGGCGTTCATAATCCACCCCTCCACTTT. The genes are TRBV2 and TRBJ1-6; the D gene is possibly TRBD1 (5 bases). The CDR3 sequence is 17 residues long. Looked up from germline, CDR1 is SNHLY and CDR2 is FYNNEI.

This chain connects TRBV15 to TRBJ1-5, with 10 bases lining up with TRBD1. This CDR3 has 16 amino acids. Losses at the gene ends were 1 base for V and 7 bases for J; bases not matched to a gene: 7. Germline V gene data show CDR1 as LNHNV and CDR2 as YYDKDF (reference sequence). In nucleotides, the CDR3 is TGTGCCACCAGCAGAGCGGTAGGACAGGGGGAACAGCCCCAGCATTTT. Encoded protein: CATSRAVGQGEQPQHF.

This clonotype was seen a single time. The junction and the germline gene differ at one end; a read error may be behind it. The V call is TRBV5-1, the J call TRBJ1-4; unclear D gene. The CDR3 is 14 residues long. Germline assignment: CDR1 SGHRS and CDR2 YFSETQ. The DNA of the CDR3 is TGCGCCAGCAGCTTGCGGAGCGATAATGAAAAACTGCTTTTT. Protein product: CASSLRSDNEKLLF.

Concerning this clonotype: A much larger clonotype is one base distant, so this may be a read error. The chain links TRBV9 to TRBJ1-4, with D unresolved. Between the trimmed V and J ends, which lost 4 bases and 8 bases, there was a span of 12 bases. The CDR3 is 13 residues long. CDR1 is SGDLS, CDR2 YYNGEE, per germline. This CDR3 is CASSSPTGEKLFF. In nucleotides, the CDR3 is TGTGCCAGCAGCTCACCGACCGGAGAAAAACTGTTTTTT.